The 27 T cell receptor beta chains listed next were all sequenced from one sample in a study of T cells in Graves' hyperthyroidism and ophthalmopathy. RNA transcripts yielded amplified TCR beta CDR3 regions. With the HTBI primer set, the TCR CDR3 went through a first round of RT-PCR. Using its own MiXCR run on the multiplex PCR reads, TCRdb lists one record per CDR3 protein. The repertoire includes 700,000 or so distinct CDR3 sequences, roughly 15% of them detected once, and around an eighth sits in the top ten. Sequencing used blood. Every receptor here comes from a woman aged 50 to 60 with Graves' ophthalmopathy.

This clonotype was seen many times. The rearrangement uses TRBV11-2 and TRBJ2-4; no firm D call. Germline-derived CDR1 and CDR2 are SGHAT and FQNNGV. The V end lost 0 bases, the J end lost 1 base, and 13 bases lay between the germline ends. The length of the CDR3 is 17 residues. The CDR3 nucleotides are TGTGCCAGCAGCTTAGATCACACTACCAGGGCCAAAAACATTCAGTACTTC. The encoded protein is CASSLDHTTRAKNIQYF.

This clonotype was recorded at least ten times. DNA for the CDR3: TGTGCCTGGAGTTCCCCGGGACTAGCGGACCAAGAGACCCAGTACTTC. It codes for CAWSSPGLADQETQYF. J is TRBJ2-5 and V is TRBV30, with 11 bases matching TRBD2. The ends lost 2 bases at V and 0 bases at J; junction bases unmatched: 5. The germline V gene has CDR1 GTSNPN and CDR2 SVGIG (reference sequence). The CDR3 runs 16 residues.

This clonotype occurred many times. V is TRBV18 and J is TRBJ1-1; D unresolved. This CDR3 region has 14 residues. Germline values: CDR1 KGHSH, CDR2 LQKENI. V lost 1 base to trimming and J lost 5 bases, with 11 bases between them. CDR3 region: CASSPQGATTEAFF. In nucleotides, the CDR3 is TGTGCCAGCTCACCACAAGGAGCTACAACTGAAGCTTTCTTT. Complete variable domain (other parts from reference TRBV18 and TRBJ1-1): NAGVMQNPRHLVRRRGQEARLRCSPMKGHSHVYWYRQLPEEGLKFMVYLQKENIIDESGMPKERFSAEFPKEGPSILRIQQVVRGDSAAYFCASSPQGATTEAFFGQGTRLTVV.

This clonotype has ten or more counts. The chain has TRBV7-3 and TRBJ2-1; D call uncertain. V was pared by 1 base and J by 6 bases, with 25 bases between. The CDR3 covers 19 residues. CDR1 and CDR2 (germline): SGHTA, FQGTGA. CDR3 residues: CASSLNLAVRSTSGNEQFF. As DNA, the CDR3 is TGTGCCAGCAGCTTAAATCTCGCGGTCAGGTCGACGTCGGGCAATGAGCAGTTCTTC.

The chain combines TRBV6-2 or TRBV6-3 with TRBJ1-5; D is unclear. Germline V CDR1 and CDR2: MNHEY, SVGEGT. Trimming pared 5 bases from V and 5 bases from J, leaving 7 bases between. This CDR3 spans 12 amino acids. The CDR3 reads CASSQDYQPQHF. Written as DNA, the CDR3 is TGTGCCAGCAGTCAAGATTATCAGCCCCAGCATTTT.

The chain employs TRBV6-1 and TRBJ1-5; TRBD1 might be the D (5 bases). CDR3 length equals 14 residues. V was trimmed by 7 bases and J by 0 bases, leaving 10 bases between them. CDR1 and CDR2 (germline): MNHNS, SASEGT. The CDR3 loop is CASTSGFSNQPQHF. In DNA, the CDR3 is TGTGCCAGCACTTCAGGGTTTAGCAATCAGCCCCAGCATTTT.

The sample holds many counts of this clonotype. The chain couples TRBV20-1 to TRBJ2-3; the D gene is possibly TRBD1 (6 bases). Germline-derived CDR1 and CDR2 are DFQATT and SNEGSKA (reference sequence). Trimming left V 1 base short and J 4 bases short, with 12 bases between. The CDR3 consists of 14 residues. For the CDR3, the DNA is TGCAGTGCTAGAGTTGTGGGGGCTGCAGATACGCAGTATTTT. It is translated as CSARVVGAADTQYF.

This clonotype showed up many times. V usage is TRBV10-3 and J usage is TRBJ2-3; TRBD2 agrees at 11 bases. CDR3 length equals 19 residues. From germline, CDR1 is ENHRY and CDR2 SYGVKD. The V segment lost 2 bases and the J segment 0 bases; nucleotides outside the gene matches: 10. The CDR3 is CAISELAGGKEPSTDTQYF. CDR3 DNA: TGTGCCATCAGTGAGCTAGCGGGAGGAAAGGAACCCAGCACAGATACGCAGTATTTT.

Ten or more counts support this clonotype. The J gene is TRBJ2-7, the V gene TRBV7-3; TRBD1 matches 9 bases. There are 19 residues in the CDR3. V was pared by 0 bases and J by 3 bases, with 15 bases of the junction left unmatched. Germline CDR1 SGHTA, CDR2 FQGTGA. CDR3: CASSLTPPSGTGGSYEQYF. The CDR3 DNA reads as TGTGCCAGCAGCTTAACCCCACCGAGTGGTACAGGGGGCAGCTACGAGCAGTACTTC.

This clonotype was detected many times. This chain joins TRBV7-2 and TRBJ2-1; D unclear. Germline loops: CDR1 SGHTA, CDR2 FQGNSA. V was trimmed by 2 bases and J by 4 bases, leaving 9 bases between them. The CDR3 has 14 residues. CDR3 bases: TGTGCCAGCAGCTTAACTCCTGGGTACAATGAGCAGTTCTTC. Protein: CASSLTPGYNEQFF.

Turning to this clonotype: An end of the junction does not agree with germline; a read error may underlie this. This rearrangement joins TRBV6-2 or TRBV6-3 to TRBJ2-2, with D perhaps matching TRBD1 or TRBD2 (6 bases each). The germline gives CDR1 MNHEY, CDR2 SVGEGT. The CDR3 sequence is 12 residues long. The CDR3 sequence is CASKDSTGGLFF. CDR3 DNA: TGTGCCAGCAAGGACAGCACCGGGGGGCTGTTTTTT.

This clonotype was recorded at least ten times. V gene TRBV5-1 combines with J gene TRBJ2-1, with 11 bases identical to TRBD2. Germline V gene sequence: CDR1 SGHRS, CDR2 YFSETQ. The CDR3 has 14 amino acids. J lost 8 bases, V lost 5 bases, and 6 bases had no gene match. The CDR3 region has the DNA TGCGCCAGCAGTCTCACTAGCGGGAGTCATGAGCAGTTCTTC. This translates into CASSLTSGSHEQFF.

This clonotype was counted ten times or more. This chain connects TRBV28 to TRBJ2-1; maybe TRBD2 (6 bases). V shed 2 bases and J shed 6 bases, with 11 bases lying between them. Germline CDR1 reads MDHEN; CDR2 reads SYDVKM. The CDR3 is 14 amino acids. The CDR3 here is CASSLSQGGNEQFF. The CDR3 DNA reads TGTGCCAGCAGTTTAAGTCAGGGAGGCAATGAGCAGTTCTTC.

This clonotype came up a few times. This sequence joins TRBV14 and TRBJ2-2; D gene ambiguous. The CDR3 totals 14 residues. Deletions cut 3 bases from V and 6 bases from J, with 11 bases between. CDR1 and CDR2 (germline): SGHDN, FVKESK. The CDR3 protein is CASSQEVVPGELFF. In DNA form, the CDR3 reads TGTGCCAGCAGCCAGGAAGTTGTGCCCGGGGAGCTGTTTTTT. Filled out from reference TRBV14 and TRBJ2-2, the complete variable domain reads EAGVTQFPSHSVIEKGQTVTLRCDPISGHDNLYWYRRVMGKEIKFLLHFVKESKQDESGMPNNRFLAERTGGTYSTLKVQPAELEDSGVYFCASSQEVVPGELFFGEGSRLTVL.

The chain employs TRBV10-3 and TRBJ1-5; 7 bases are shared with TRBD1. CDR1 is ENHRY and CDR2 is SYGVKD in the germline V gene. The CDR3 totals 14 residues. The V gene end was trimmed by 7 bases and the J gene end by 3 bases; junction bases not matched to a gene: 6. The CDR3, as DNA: TGTGCCATCACGGCTGACAGGGACAATCAGCCCCAGCATTTT. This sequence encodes CAITADRDNQPQHF.

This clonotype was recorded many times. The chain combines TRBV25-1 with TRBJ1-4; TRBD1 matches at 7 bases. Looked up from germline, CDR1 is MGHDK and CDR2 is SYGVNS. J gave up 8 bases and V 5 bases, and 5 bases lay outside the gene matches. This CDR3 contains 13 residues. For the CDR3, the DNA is TGTGCCAGCAGTAATACAGGGGTAGAAAAACTGTTTTTT. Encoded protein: CASSNTGVEKLFF. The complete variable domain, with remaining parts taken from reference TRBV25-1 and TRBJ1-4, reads EADIYQTPRYLVIGTGKKITLECSQTMGHDKMYWYQQDPGMELHLIHYSYGVNSTEKGDLSSESTVSRIRTEHFPLTLESARPSHTSQYLCASSNTGVEKLFFGSGTQLSVL.

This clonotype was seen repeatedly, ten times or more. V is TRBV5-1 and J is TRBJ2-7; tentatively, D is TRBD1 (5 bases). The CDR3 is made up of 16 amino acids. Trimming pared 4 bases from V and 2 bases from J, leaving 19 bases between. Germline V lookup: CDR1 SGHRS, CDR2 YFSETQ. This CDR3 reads CASSPRQNRVPYEQYF. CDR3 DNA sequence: TGCGCCAGCAGCCCCCGACAGAATAGGGTGCCCTACGAGCAGTACTTC.

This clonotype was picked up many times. The CDR3 region has the DNA TGTGCCAGCCATAAACCCCCAGCGGGAGGCTACGAGCAGTACTTC. This codes for CASHKPPAGGYEQYF. V is TRBV6-1 and J is TRBJ2-7; 9 bases match TRBD2. CDR3 length: 15 amino acids. V trimming: 8 bases; J trimming: 3 bases; junction bases outside the gene matches: 11. In germline, CDR1 is MNHNS, CDR2 SASEGT.

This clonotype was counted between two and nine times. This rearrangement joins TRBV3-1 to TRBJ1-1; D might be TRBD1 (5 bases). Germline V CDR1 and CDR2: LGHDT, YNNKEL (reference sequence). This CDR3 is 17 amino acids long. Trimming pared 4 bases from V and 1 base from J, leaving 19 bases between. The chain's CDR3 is CASSPATVILRNTEAFF. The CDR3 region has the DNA TGTGCCAGCAGCCCAGCGACAGTTATCTTAAGGAACACTGAAGCTTTCTTT.

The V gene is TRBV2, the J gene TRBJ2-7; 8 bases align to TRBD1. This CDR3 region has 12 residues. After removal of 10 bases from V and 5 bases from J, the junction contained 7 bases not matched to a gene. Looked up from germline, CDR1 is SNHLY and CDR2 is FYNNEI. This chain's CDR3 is CAKGRGRHEQYF. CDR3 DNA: TGTGCCAAGGGCAGGGGGCGCCACGAGCAGTACTTC.

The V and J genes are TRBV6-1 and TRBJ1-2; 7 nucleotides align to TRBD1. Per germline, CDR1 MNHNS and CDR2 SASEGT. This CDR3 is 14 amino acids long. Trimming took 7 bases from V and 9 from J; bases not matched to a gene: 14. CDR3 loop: CASTRTGTEDCYTF. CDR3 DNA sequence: TGTGCCAGCACCCGAACCGGGACAGAGGATTGCTACACCTTC.

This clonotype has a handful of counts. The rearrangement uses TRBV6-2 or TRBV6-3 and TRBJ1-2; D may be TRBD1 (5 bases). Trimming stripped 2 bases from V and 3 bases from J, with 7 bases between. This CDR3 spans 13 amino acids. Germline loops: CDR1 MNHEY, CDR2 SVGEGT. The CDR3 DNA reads TGTGCCAGCAGTTACAGGGGCTACTATGGCTACACCTTC. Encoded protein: CASSYRGYYGYTF.

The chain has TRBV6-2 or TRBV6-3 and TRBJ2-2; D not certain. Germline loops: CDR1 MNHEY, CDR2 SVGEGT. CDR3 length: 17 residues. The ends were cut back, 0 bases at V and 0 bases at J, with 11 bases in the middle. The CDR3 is CASSYSFVETNTGELFF. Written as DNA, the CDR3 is TGTGCCAGCAGTTACTCGTTCGTTGAAACGAACACCGGGGAGCTGTTTTTT.

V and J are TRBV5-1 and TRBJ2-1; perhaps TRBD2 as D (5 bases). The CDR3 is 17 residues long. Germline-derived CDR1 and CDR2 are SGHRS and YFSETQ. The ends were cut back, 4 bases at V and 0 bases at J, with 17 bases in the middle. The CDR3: CASSGIGRSSSYNEQFF. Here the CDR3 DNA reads TGCGCCAGCAGCGGTATAGGGAGATCGAGCTCCTACAATGAGCAGTTCTTC.

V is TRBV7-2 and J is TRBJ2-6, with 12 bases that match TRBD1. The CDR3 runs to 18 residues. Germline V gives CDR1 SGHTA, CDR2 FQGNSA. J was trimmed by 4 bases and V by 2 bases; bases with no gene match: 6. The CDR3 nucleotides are TGTGCCAGCAGCTTATGGGGGACAGGGGGCTCGGGGGCCAACGTCCTGACTTTC. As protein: CASSLWGTGGSGANVLTF.

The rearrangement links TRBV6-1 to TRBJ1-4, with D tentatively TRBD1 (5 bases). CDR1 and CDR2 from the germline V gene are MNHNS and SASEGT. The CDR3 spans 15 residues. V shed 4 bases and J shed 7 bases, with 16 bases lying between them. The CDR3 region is CASSGEGDTSEKLFF. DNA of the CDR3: TGTGCCAGCAGTGGAGAAGGGGATACGAGTGAAAAACTGTTTTTT.

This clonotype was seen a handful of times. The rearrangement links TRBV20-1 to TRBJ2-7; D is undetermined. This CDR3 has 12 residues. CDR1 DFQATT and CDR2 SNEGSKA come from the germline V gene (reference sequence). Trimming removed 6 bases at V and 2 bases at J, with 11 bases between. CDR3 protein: CSADPKAYEQYF. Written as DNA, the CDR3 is TGCAGTGCCGATCCGAAGGCCTACGAGCAGTACTTC.